A selection of T cell receptor beta chains follows, all from one sample in a study of vaccination and CD4 T cells after COVID-19. TCRdb recomputed calls from the PCR reads with MiXCR, one row per CDR3 protein. The sample consists of almost 25,000 distinct CDR3 sequences, roughly 64% of them appearing once. Their cognate antigens are unknown. The specimen was CD4+ T cells from blood, cultured in vitro. These receptors were collected from a human donor who had recovered from COVID-19. Both conserved end residues are part of each CDR3. D genes are given only for firm matches. Expanded clones get a size class; other rows say once, few or many, or leave the size out.

d_call	clone_size	v_call	j_call	cdr3_aa	cdr3_nt
.	few	TRBV5-8	TRBJ1-6	CASSRMTVANSPLHF	TGTGCCAGCAGCAGAATGACGGTAGCAAATTCACCCCTCCACTTT
TRBD1	.	TRBV30	TRBJ1-5	CAWSDRGSQPQHF	TGTGCCTGGAGTGACAGGGGGTCCCAGCCCCAGCATTTT
.	few	TRBV7-2	TRBJ2-7	CASSLGGISYEQYF	TGTGCCAGCAGCTTAGGCGGGATCTCCTACGAGCAGTACTTC
.	once	TRBV6-2/TRBV6-3	TRBJ2-2	CASSYQGPGELFF	TGTGCCAGCAGTTATCAGGGGCCCGGGGAGCTGTTTTTT
.	.	TRBV15	TRBJ2-6	CATSRVVNSGANVLTF	TGTGCCACCAGCAGAGTCGTGAACTCTGGGGCCAACGTCCTGACTTTC
.	.	TRBV12-3/TRBV12-4	TRBJ1-2	CASSSQASPLYGYTF	TGTGCCAGCAGTTCCCAAGCTAGCCCGCTGTATGGCTACACCTTC
.	.	TRBV6-2/TRBV6-3	TRBJ2-7	CASSDPRGASYEQYF	TGTGCCAGCAGTGACCCCCGGGGGGCTAGCTACGAGCAGTACTTC
.	medium-sized	TRBV27	TRBJ1-5	CASSPNRAENQPQHF	TGTGCCAGCAGTCCCAATAGGGCGGAGAATCAGCCCCAGCATTTT
TRBD1	.	TRBV7-6	TRBJ1-2	CASSLDGQGNYGYTF	TGTGCCAGCAGCTTAGACGGACAGGGCAACTATGGCTACACCTTC
TRBD1	once	TRBV24-1	TRBJ1-5	CATSDPGQGNQPRHF	TGTGCCACCAGTGACCCTGGACAGGGCAATCAGCCCCGGCATTTT
.	.	TRBV6-5	TRBJ2-7	CASSYHPSYEQYF	TGTGCCAGCAGTTACCATCCCTCCTACGAGCAGTACTTC
.	.	TRBV29-1	TRBJ2-5	CSVGRETQYF	TGCAGCGTTGGCAGGGAGACCCAGTACTTC
TRBD1	.	TRBV20-1	TRBJ1-3	CSAPTTGWSGNTIYF	TGCAGTGCGCCAACGACAGGGTGGTCTGGAAACACCATATATTTT
.	few	TRBV20-1	TRBJ1-5	CSARNQRSGNQPQHF	TGCAGTGCTAGAAACCAACGGTCGGGGAATCAGCCCCAGCATTTT
.	.	TRBV12-3/TRBV12-4	TRBJ1-3	CASDRQDANTIYF	TGTGCCAGCGATAGGCAGGACGCTAACACCATATATTTT
.	few	TRBV7-8	TRBJ1-5	CASSSYWDRQPQHF	TGTGCCAGCAGCTCCTACTGGGACCGACAGCCCCAGCATTTT
TRBD2	.	TRBV7-3	TRBJ2-3	CASSLAGGPSGTDTQYF	TGTGCCAGCAGCTTAGCGGGAGGGCCCTCGGGCACAGATACGCAGTATTTT
.	.	TRBV7-9	TRBJ2-7	CASSLGIPGTEQYF	TGTGCCAGCAGCTTAGGAATTCCAGGGACCGAGCAGTACTTC
TRBD1	.	TRBV30	TRBJ1-5	CAWSVYRGYSGQPQHF	TGTGCCTGGAGTGTCTACAGGGGGTATTCGGGTCAGCCCCAGCATTTT
TRBD1	few	TRBV7-2	TRBJ1-5	CASSQDRVNQPQHF	TGTGCCAGCAGCCAAGACAGGGTCAATCAGCCCCAGCATTTT
TRBD1	.	TRBV28	TRBJ1-5	CASRGTGGQPQHF	TGTGCCAGCAGGGGGACAGGGGGCCAGCCCCAGCATTTT
.	.	TRBV27	TRBJ1-6	CASSPGPQVSYNSPLHF	TGTGCCAGCAGCCCCGGGCCCCAGGTCTCCTATAATTCACCCCTCCACTTT
.	few	TRBV7-3	TRBJ1-2	CASSPGWGPKDGYTF	TGTGCCAGCAGCCCGGGGTGGGGACCCAAGGATGGCTACACCTTC
TRBD1	.	TRBV27	TRBJ2-5	CASSFQGVGETQYF	TGTGCCAGCAGTTTCCAGGGGGTCGGAGAGACCCAGTACTTC
TRBD1	few	TRBV20-1	TRBJ2-1	CSAPGGATYNEQFF	TGCAGTGCTCCAGGGGGCGCGACCTACAATGAGCAGTTCTTC
.	.	TRBV24-1	TRBJ2-1	CATSDSHYNEQFF	TGTGCCACCAGTGATTCCCACTACAATGAGCAGTTCTTC
.	medium-sized	TRBV20-1	TRBJ1-5	CSANTPTVPNQPQHF	TGCAGTGCCAATACACCGACAGTCCCAAATCAGCCCCAGCATTTT
.	few	TRBV7-2	TRBJ1-1	CASSQVGVNTEAFF	TGTGCCAGCAGCCAAGTGGGGGTGAACACTGAAGCTTTCTTT
.	.	TRBV20-1	TRBJ2-1	CSAEPLADPYNEQFF	TGCAGTGCCGAGCCACTAGCTGACCCCTACAATGAGCAGTTCTTC
TRBD1	.	TRBV5-4	TRBJ2-5	CASSNPGQLQETQYF	TGTGCCAGCAGCAATCCGGGACAGCTTCAAGAGACCCAGTACTTC
.	.	TRBV6-5	TRBJ2-2	CASSSQGANTGELFF	TGTGCCAGCAGTTCACAGGGAGCGAACACCGGGGAGCTGTTTTTT
.	.	TRBV18	TRBJ1-1	CASSPSSRGDTEAFF	TGTGCCAGCTCACCGTCCAGCCGAGGGGACACTGAAGCTTTCTTT
.	few	TRBV7-2	TRBJ2-3	CASSLASSGTDTQYF	TGTGCCAGCAGCTTAGCCTCTAGCGGCACAGATACGCAGTATTTT
TRBD1	few	TRBV30	TRBJ1-5	CAWSRDRGGQPQHF	TGTGCCTGGAGCCGGGACAGGGGAGGTCAGCCCCAGCATTTT
TRBD1	.	TRBV6-4	TRBJ2-7	CASALIRDRGLYHYEQYF	TGTGCCAGCGCCCTAATCCGGGACAGGGGCCTCTATCACTACGAGCAGTACTTC
.	.	TRBV24-1	TRBJ1-5	CATSDSSWGGNQPQHF	TGTGCCACCAGTGATTCATCATGGGGAGGGAATCAGCCCCAGCATTTT
.	.	TRBV6-2/TRBV6-3	TRBJ1-5	CASSYSIAGTGQPQHF	TGTGCCAGCAGTTACTCGATAGCAGGGACGGGTCAGCCCCAGCATTTT
TRBD2	.	TRBV5-4	TRBJ2-3	CASSFSGRTFSTDTQYF	TGTGCCAGCAGCTTCAGCGGGAGGACGTTTAGCACAGATACGCAGTATTTT
.	few	TRBV24-1	TRBJ1-1	CATSELDSTEAFF	TGTGCCACCAGTGAGCTCGACAGCACTGAAGCTTTCTTT
.	.	TRBV11-2	TRBJ2-7	CASSLGLGYEQYF	TGTGCCAGCAGCTTAGGGCTGGGGTACGAGCAGTACTTC
TRBD1	.	TRBV11-1	TRBJ2-7	CASSLGNRGVYEQYF	TGTGCCAGCAGCTTAGGGAACAGGGGGGTCTACGAGCAGTACTTC
.	few	TRBV30	TRBJ2-5	CAWSVRAGETQYF	TGTGCCTGGAGTGTTAGAGCAGGGGAGACCCAGTACTTC
TRBD2	.	TRBV20-1	TRBJ2-1	CSAARESAYNEQFF	TGCAGTGCAGCGCGGGAGTCCGCCTACAATGAGCAGTTCTTC
TRBD1	medium-sized	TRBV6-2/TRBV6-3	TRBJ1-1	CASSRPPGQGEAFF	TGTGCCAGCAGTCGCCCGCCAGGACAGGGTGAAGCTTTCTTT
.	.	TRBV28	TRBJ2-5	CASSFSGGGQETQYF	TGTGCCAGCAGTTTCAGCGGAGGCGGGCAAGAGACCCAGTACTTC
.	.	TRBV6-1	TRBJ1-1	CASSESRVRINTEAFF	TGTGCCAGCAGTGAAAGCAGGGTGCGGATAAACACTGAAGCTTTCTTT
.	once	TRBV7-8	TRBJ2-5	CASSLVRPSLRGGDDGVLGETQYF	TGTGCCAGCAGCTTAGTCCGGCCTAGTCTTCGGGGCGGGGATGATGGGGTATTAGGAGAGACCCAGTACTTC
TRBD2	.	TRBV27	TRBJ2-7	CASSLKPLLSGITYRGEQYF	TGTGCCAGCAGTTTAAAGCCCCTCCTTAGCGGGATTACCTACCGGGGCGAGCAGTACTTC
.	.	TRBV19	TRBJ1-1	CASSIGQGRVTEAFF	TGTGCCAGTAGTATAGGCCAGGGTAGGGTCACTGAAGCTTTCTTT
TRBD1	.	TRBV25-1	TRBJ1-2	CASSPYDRDHYGYTF	TGTGCCAGCAGCCCGTACGACAGGGATCACTATGGCTACACCTTC
.	few	TRBV30	TRBJ1-5	CAWSGPRNQPQHF	TGTGCCTGGAGCGGACCGAGAAATCAGCCCCAGCATTTT
TRBD1	.	TRBV6-2/TRBV6-3	TRBJ2-3	CASSPWTGGRGTQYF	TGTGCCAGCAGTCCCTGGACAGGGGGCAGAGGTACGCAGTATTTT
.	.	TRBV7-2	TRBJ2-3	CASSLGRQTDTQYF	TGTGCCAGCAGCTTAGGGCGGCAAACAGATACGCAGTATTTT
.	.	TRBV19	TRBJ1-2	CASRTSGDYGYTF	TGTGCCAGTAGAACTAGTGGGGACTATGGCTACACCTTC
.	once	TRBV7-8	TRBJ1-4	CASTSQQRLNEKLFF	TGTGCCAGCACCTCCCAGCAGCGTCTTAATGAAAAACTGTTTTTT
.	.	TRBV6-5	TRBJ2-7	CASSSPKLGGPSSYEQYF	TGTGCCAGCAGTTCCCCAAAATTAGGGGGTCCCAGCTCCTACGAGCAGTACTTC
.	.	TRBV28	TRBJ1-2	CASSLSNYGYTF	TGTGCCAGCAGTTTATCTAACTATGGCTACACCTTC
.	.	TRBV6-5	TRBJ1-2	CASSYSGSPTNYGYTF	TGTGCCAGCAGTTACTCGGGGAGCCCCACTAACTATGGCTACACCTTC
.	.	TRBV7-2	TRBJ2-7	CASSPPAGPYEQYF	TGTGCCAGCAGCCCCCCCGCGGGACCCTACGAGCAGTACTTC